Here is one TCR beta chain with its context. Its antigen is unidentified. This sample was taken from a study of memory CD4+ T cells and cytomegalovirus serostatus. The sort gate was single viable CD3+CD4+CD8-CD45RO+ cells for memory CD4+ T cells. Study outcomes and limitations: The CMV-associated TCR signature appears largely within the CD4+ memory repertoire. Of under 200 reported CMV TCRbeta sequences, just over 65 were found in memory CD4+ repertoires.

As handled by the study authors: Out-of-frame sequences were removed, leaving around 2,000,000 distinct TCRbeta sequences. Only in-frame clones appear in the TCRdb table, and some are missing; sequencing was by immunoSEQ multiplex PCR. The V and J calls and clone size are taken from that table; D and trimming were inferred from the DNA. The table shows about 41,000 clones, with over 60% occurring only once. This clonotype originated in an adult in good health and CMV-seronegative. Input material: memory CD4+ T cells from blood.

The chain's CDR3 is CATQGAVDQPQHF. CDR3 nucleotide sequence: TGTGCCACCCAAGGGGCTGTGGATCAGCCCCAGCATTTT. The chain has TRBV7-3 and TRBJ1-5; possible D gene TRBD1, 5 bases. Germline V gene lookup returns CDR1 SGHTA and CDR2 FQGTGA. The ends were cut back, 10 bases at V and 5 bases at J, with 15 bases in the middle. The CDR3 totals 13 residues.